This T cell receptor (beta chain) was sequenced for a study of blood T cell repertoires in COVID-19. Study details: There were acute and convalescent COVID-19 samples, and they came from the United States, Italy and Spain. Sample material is recorded as cDNA or gDNA derived from T cells, B-cell-depleted T cells, or PBMCs.

As handled by the study authors: From reference gene primer amplification, estimates of nucleated cell counts were derived. Produced via immunoSEQ multiplex PCR; TCRdb's table is partial and in-frame only. D and trimming come from the DNA, and the V and J calls and clone size come from that table. The sample holds 270,000 or so clones, roughly 84% seen once. V shed 5 bases, J shed 8 bases, and the junction held 8 bases outside the gene matches. The CDR3 spans 14 residues. Germline values: CDR1 MNHEY, CDR2 SVGEGT. The V gene is TRBV6-2 or TRBV6-3, the J gene TRBJ1-4; 7 nucleotides match TRBD1. Sequencing input: peripheral blood. The clonotype was recovered from a woman aged 18-29 years with acute or convalescent COVID-19. The CDR3 DNA reads TGTGCCAGCAGTGCCGGGACAGAGCTAGAAAAACTGTTTTTT. It is translated as CASSAGTELEKLFF.